The T cell receptor (beta chain) described here comes from a study of T-cell memory formation after mild COVID-19. Regarding the study as a whole: Clones that contracted from day 15 to 85 had balanced CD4/CD8; later expanders were CD4+ biased.

This clonotype was seen only a few times. No antigen is known for it. MiXCR, applied by TCRdb to the 5' RACE reads, yields one record per CDR3 protein. The sample shows about 310,000 distinct CDR3 sequences, approximately 16% of them seen only once. V shed 4 bases and J shed 1 base, with 12 bases lying between them. CDR1 and CDR2 from the germline V gene are SGHKS and YYEKEE (reference sequence). The CDR3 is 14 residues long. The chain is built from TRBV5-5 and TRBJ2-7, with D tentatively TRBD1 (5 bases). The TCR comes from a man aged 18 to 35 who had mild COVID-19 (a few samples of this study predate the infection). Cell type and time point are not known. Sequenced input: PBMCs or a T cell subset sorted from them (not recorded which). The CDR3 spells CASSPWQGSYEQYV. The CDR3 DNA reads TGTGCCAGCAGCCCTTGGCAGGGTTCCTACGAGCAGTACGTC.